This T cell receptor (beta chain) was retrieved from a study of blood T cell repertoires in COVID-19. Across the whole study: PBMCs, B-cell-depleted T cells, or T cells were the source of the cDNA or gDNA that made up the material.

Profiled with immunoSEQ multiplex PCR; TCRdb holds only in-frame clones, not every one. The sample has about 330,000 clones; 80% to 90% are singletons. The CDR3 is made up of 14 amino acids. Germline assignment: CDR1 SGHTA and CDR2 FQGNSA. V lost 3 bases to trimming and J lost 11 bases; unmatched junction nucleotides: 6. This TCR derives from a man aged 25 to 40 who had recovered from COVID-19. Sequencing was performed on PBMCs or T cells enriched from blood (not recorded which). V and J are TRBV7-2 and TRBJ1-4, with TRBD1 identical over 10 bases. CDR3 amino acids: CASSFDRGQSKLFF. DNA for the CDR3: TGTGCCAGCAGCTTTGACAGGGGGCAGAGTAAACTGTTTTTT. The variable domain in full, completed from reference TRBV7-2 and TRBJ1-4, reads GAGVSQSPSNKVTEKGKDVELRCDPISGHTALYWYRQSLGQGLEFLIYFQGNSAPDKSGLPSDRFSAERTGGSVSTLTIQRTQQEDSAVYLCASSFDRGQSKLFFGSGTQLSVL.